A selection of T cell receptor beta chains follows, all from one sample in a study of OX40 agonist ivuxolimab in advanced cancers. The data were produced by immunoSEQ multiplex PCR, yet TCRdb's version contains in-frame clones alone and is incomplete. Of roughly 48,000 clones listed, 83% are singletons. The sequencing used CD4+ or CD8+ T cells sorted from blood, collected in a trial of the OX40 agonist ivuxolimab. These receptors all stem from an adult with an advanced solid tumor such as melanoma, head and neck, liver or kidney cancer. Each CDR3 is given with its conserved first and last residue. Each record gives: J gene, D gene, clone size, V gene, CDR3 protein, CDR3 DNA. The D gene is left open where the match is weak. Some rows have no size entry. The others give once, few or many, or a class for an expanded clone.

j_call: TRBJ2-5
d_call: .
clone_size: .
v_call: TRBV4-1
cdr3_aa: CASSQGSRLTQETQYF
cdr3_nt: TGCGCCAGCAGCCAAGGGTCGCGACTGACTCAAGAGACCCAGTACTTC

j_call: TRBJ1-5
d_call: .
clone_size: .
v_call: TRBV19
cdr3_aa: CAGCQPQHF
cdr3_nt: TGTGCCGGATGTCAGCCCCAGCATTTT

j_call: TRBJ2-7
d_call: TRBD1
clone_size: .
v_call: TRBV2
cdr3_aa: CASRGFSRTGRYEQYF
cdr3_nt: TGTGCCAGCAGGGGATTTTCACGGACAGGGAGATACGAGCAGTACTTC

j_call: TRBJ2-2
d_call: .
clone_size: .
v_call: TRBV11-3
cdr3_aa: CASSLEGSAGELFF
cdr3_nt: TGTGCCAGCAGCTTAGAGGGTTCCGCCGGGGAGCTGTTTTTT

j_call: TRBJ2-2
d_call: .
clone_size: .
v_call: TRBV7-8
cdr3_aa: CASSLVEGTNTGELFF
cdr3_nt: TGTGCCAGCAGCTTAGTAGAGGGAACGAACACCGGGGAGCTGTTTTTT

j_call: TRBJ2-7
d_call: TRBD1
clone_size: .
v_call: TRBV5-1
cdr3_aa: CASSLDAGGALYEQYF
cdr3_nt: TGCGCCAGCAGCTTGGATGCAGGGGGCGCCTTATACGAGCAGTACTTC

j_call: TRBJ1-1
d_call: .
clone_size: .
v_call: TRBV7-2
cdr3_aa: CASSPTSTGRTEAFF
cdr3_nt: TGTGCCAGCAGCCCGACATCGACAGGCAGAACTGAAGCTTTCTTT

j_call: TRBJ2-7
d_call: .
clone_size: .
v_call: TRBV19
cdr3_aa: CASSIESQGNYEQYF
cdr3_nt: TGTGCCAGTAGTATAGAAAGCCAAGGAAACTACGAGCAGTACTTC

j_call: TRBJ1-1
d_call: .
clone_size: .
v_call: TRBV7-6
cdr3_aa: CASSLDGFGVLNSEAFF
cdr3_nt: TGTGCCAGCAGCTTAGATGGGTTTGGGGTTTTGAATTCTGAAGCTTTCTTT

j_call: TRBJ1-5
d_call: TRBD1
clone_size: once
v_call: TRBV19
cdr3_aa: CASSTRQGQPQHF
cdr3_nt: TGTGCCAGTAGCACAAGACAGGGCCAGCCCCAGCATTTT

j_call: TRBJ2-2
d_call: TRBD1
clone_size: .
v_call: TRBV19
cdr3_aa: CATEPGGAAGELFF
cdr3_nt: TGTGCCACAGAACCAGGGGGCGCGGCCGGGGAGCTGTTTTTT

j_call: TRBJ2-5
d_call: .
clone_size: .
v_call: TRBV7-3
cdr3_aa: CASSSRPQETQYF
cdr3_nt: TGTGCCAGCAGCTCCCGACCCCAAGAGACCCAGTACTTC

j_call: TRBJ2-7
d_call: .
clone_size: .
v_call: TRBV5-1
cdr3_aa: CASSSVGSEYEQYF
cdr3_nt: TGCGCCAGCAGCTCGGTCGGGTCGGAATACGAGCAGTACTTC

j_call: TRBJ2-7
d_call: .
clone_size: .
v_call: TRBV2
cdr3_aa: CASRQTVSSSYEQYF
cdr3_nt: TGTGCCAGCAGGCAAACAGTGTCTAGCTCCTACGAGCAGTACTTC

j_call: TRBJ1-2
d_call: .
clone_size: few
v_call: TRBV27
cdr3_aa: CASSTRGGYGYTF
cdr3_nt: TGTGCCAGCAGTACGCGGGGGGGTTATGGCTACACCTTC

j_call: TRBJ2-3
d_call: TRBD2
clone_size: once
v_call: TRBV4-3
cdr3_aa: CASSQLSRGEDTQYF
cdr3_nt: TGCGCCAGCAGCCAACTGAGTCGGGGGGAAGATACGCAGTATTTT

j_call: TRBJ1-1
d_call: .
clone_size: .
v_call: TRBV20-1
cdr3_aa: CSAGEQASSFF
cdr3_nt: TGCAGTGCTGGAGAACAGGCCTCATCTTTCTTT

j_call: TRBJ2-2
d_call: .
clone_size: .
v_call: TRBV19
cdr3_aa: CASRGGSGTGELFF
cdr3_nt: TGTGCCAGTAGGGGCGGATCGGGCACCGGGGAGCTGTTTTTT

j_call: TRBJ2-1
d_call: .
clone_size: .
v_call: TRBV19
cdr3_aa: CASSIEGRSSYNEQFF
cdr3_nt: TGTGCCAGTAGTATAGAGGGAAGGAGCTCCTACAATGAGCAGTTCTTC